This T cell receptor beta chain was found in a study of T cell changes during pregnancy in multiple sclerosis. The table came from immunoSEQ multiplex PCR; TCRdb's copy has only in-frame clones and leaves some out. This sample has some 100,000 clones; 90% to 95% occur once, and the top ten carry about 0.9%. The CDR3 has 15 amino acids. Germline V lookup: CDR1 MNHNS, CDR2 SASEGT. With V trimmed by 0 bases and J by 6 bases, 4 bases remained unmatched. Sequencing was performed on peripheral blood, taken before pregnancy. The source is a female donor with multiple sclerosis, enrolled in a pregnancy study. This sequence joins TRBV6-1 and TRBJ1-5, with 8 bases that match TRBD1. The CDR3 nucleotides read TGTGCCAGCAGTGAAGCGCCAGGGGGCGTTCAGCCCCAGCATTTT. Residues: CASSEAPGGVQPQHF.